A selection of T cell receptor beta chains follows, all from one sample in a study of shared clonotypes between healthy human individuals. Clones were sequenced by immunoSEQ multiplex PCR, and TCRdb holds only the in-frame ones, with some missing. The repertoire holds just under 350,000 clones, more than 60% seen once, with 10% in the top ten. Source material: memory CD4+ T cells sorted from blood. The receptor source for this set is a young man in good health. Each CDR3 is given with its conserved first and last residue. D genes are given only for firm matches. The size field is filled for only some rows; it gives once, few, many or a size class.

V gene	D gene	J gene	clone size	CDR3 DNA	CDR3 protein
TRBV5-1	NA	TRBJ2-2	NA	TGCGCCAGCAGCTTAGGGGTACTAGGGACCGGGGAGCTGTTTTTT	CASSLGVLGTGELFF
TRBV28	NA	TRBJ1-5	NA	TGTGCCAGCAGTAGGGGACACGGAGTCCAGCCCCAGCATTTT	CASSRGHGVQPQHF
TRBV4-2	NA	TRBJ2-5	NA	TGTGCCAGCAGCCAAGTACAGGGAGGGCAAGAGACCCAGTACTTC	CASSQVQGGQETQYF
TRBV11-2	TRBD2	TRBJ2-1	once	TGTGCCAGCAGCTCTCGACTAGCTGGTAATGAGCAGTTCTTC	CASSSRLAGNEQFF
TRBV2	NA	TRBJ2-2	NA	TGTGCCAGCAAGTTCAGTTTGAACACCGGGGAGCTGTTTTTT	CASKFSLNTGELFF
TRBV5-8	NA	TRBJ2-1	NA	TGTGCCAGCAGCTTGGATCCTCACGTTACTCGGGGGCAGTTCTTC	CASSLDPHVTRGQFF
TRBV10-3	TRBD2	TRBJ2-1	NA	TGTGCCATCAGTGAGACGGCGGGAGGGTCCTACAATGAGCAGTTCTTC	CAISETAGGSYNEQFF
TRBV5-8	NA	TRBJ2-5	few	TGTGCCAGCAGCACAGACACCTACCAAGAGACCCAGTACTTC	CASSTDTYQETQYF
TRBV4-1	NA	TRBJ1-1	few	TGCGCCAGCAGCCAAGTCACGGGGGGAATACAACTGGCGGAGTGGGAAGCTTTCTTT	CASSQVTGGIQLAEWEAFF
TRBV18	TRBD1	TRBJ1-1	NA	TGTGCCAGCTCACCCCTTTCTCTAATGACAGGGAGTTCCTCGAGGAACACTGAAGCTTTCTTT	CASSPLSLMTGSSSRNTEAFF
TRBV7-6	TRBD1	TRBJ1-5	few	TGTGCCAGCAGCCGGGAAACAGGGGCTAATCAGCCCCAGCATTTT	CASSRETGANQPQHF
TRBV29-1	NA	TRBJ2-2	NA	TGCAGCGTGTCCGGGAACACCGGGGAGCTGTTTTTT	CSVSGNTGELFF
TRBV19	NA	TRBJ1-1	NA	TGTGCCAGTTCCAACTCGGGGGGCGTGAACACTGAAGCTTTCTTT	CASSNSGGVNTEAFF
TRBV5-1	NA	TRBJ2-1	NA	TGCGCCAGCAGCTCGAGCAGGGGAAACAATGAGCAGTTCTTC	CASSSSRGNNEQFF
TRBV2	NA	TRBJ2-7	NA	TGTGCCAGCAGGATGGGGACACCTTCCTACGAGCAGTACTTC	CASRMGTPSYEQYF
TRBV28	NA	TRBJ1-2	NA	TGTGCCAGCAGAGCACCCTACTTCGACAGGAACTATGGCTACACCTTC	CASRAPYFDRNYGYTF
TRBV7-9	TRBD1	TRBJ1-2	NA	TGTGCCAGCAGTTCGGACAGGGGGCGAGGCTATGGCTACACCTTC	CASSSDRGRGYGYTF
TRBV19	TRBD2	TRBJ2-1	once	TGTGCCAGTAGGCCACCCAGAGGTAAACATCGGGGGAGGGCCTTTAATGAGCAGTTCTTC	CASRPPRGKHRGRAFNEQFF
TRBV7-8	TRBD1	TRBJ2-5	NA	TGTGCCAGCAGACACTACAGGGGAGAGGAGACCCAGTACTTC	CASRHYRGEETQYF
TRBV11-2	NA	TRBJ1-5	NA	TGTGCCAGCAGCTTATTCCCCGGTGCTCAGCCCCAGCATTTT	CASSLFPGAQPQHF
TRBV5-1	TRBD2	TRBJ2-3	NA	TGCGCCAGCGCGACTAGCGGAGGCACAGATACGCAGTATTTT	CASATSGGTDTQYF
TRBV14	NA	TRBJ2-1	NA	TGTGCCAGCAGCCAAGATCCAGATGAGCAGTTCTTC	CASSQDPDEQFF
TRBV18	TRBD2	TRBJ2-1	NA	TGTGCCAGCTCACCTCAGGAGGGCGGGAGGGGCTCCTACAATGAGCAGTTCTTC	CASSPQEGGRGSYNEQFF
TRBV28	NA	TRBJ2-1	NA	TGTGCCAGCAGTTTAGGGCCTCGATACAATGAGCAGTTCTTC	CASSLGPRYNEQFF
TRBV6-5	TRBD2	TRBJ2-7	NA	TGTGCCAGCACCCGAGCGGGAGGGGCCCACGAGCAGTACTTC	CASTRAGGAHEQYF
TRBV5-1	TRBD1	TRBJ2-2	NA	TGCGCCAGCAGCACCATGGGGACAGCCGCCACCGGGGAGCTGTTTTTT	CASSTMGTAATGELFF
TRBV20-1	TRBD2	TRBJ2-5	few	TGCAGTGCTGGACTAGGGGAGACCCAGTACTTC	CSAGLGETQYF
TRBV11-2	NA	TRBJ1-2	NA	TGTGCCAGCAGCCCCATCCGTCAGGGTAGCTATGGCTACACCTTC	CASSPIRQGSYGYTF
TRBV7-9	NA	TRBJ2-1	few	TGTGCCAGCAGCCCTCGTCGGGACAAGGATGAGCAGTTCTTC	CASSPRRDKDEQFF
TRBV11-2	TRBD2	TRBJ2-3	NA	TGTGCCAGCAGCTCTGGACTAGCGGGCTTCACAGATACGCAGTATTTT	CASSSGLAGFTDTQYF
TRBV2	NA	TRBJ2-5	once	TGTGCCAGCAGTGGCGAGGTTGAGACCCAGTACTTC	CASSGEVETQYF
TRBV14	NA	TRBJ2-1	NA	TGTGCCAGCAGCCAAGACGGGGCGGGTATCATTAGCTCCTACAATGAGCAGTTCTTC	CASSQDGAGIISSYNEQFF
TRBV7-8	TRBD2	TRBJ2-7	NA	TGTGCCAGCAGCCCATTAGCGGGATTCGACGAGCAGTACTTC	CASSPLAGFDEQYF
TRBV9	NA	TRBJ2-2	NA	TGTGCCAGCAGTCCCCGGACGAACACCGGGGAGCTGTTTTTT	CASSPRTNTGELFF
TRBV10-2	NA	TRBJ2-3	NA	TGCGCCAGCCAGCGCCGGCCAGATACGCAGTATTTT	CASQRRPDTQYF
TRBV10-3	TRBD1	TRBJ2-7	few	TGTGCCATCAGCGCCTGGGACAGGGGGCTTTCCTACGAGCAGTACTTC	CAISAWDRGLSYEQYF
TRBV30	TRBD1	TRBJ1-5	NA	TGTGCCTGGAGATTGGACAGGGAGGTTCATCAGCCCCAGCATTTT	CAWRLDREVHQPQHF
TRBV6-6	TRBD1	TRBJ1-5	NA	TGTGCCAGCAGTTACAAACCGGACAGGGAGGATCAGCCCCAGCATTTT	CASSYKPDREDQPQHF
TRBV19	NA	TRBJ1-4	NA	TGTGCCAGTAGCCCTAGGGGCGGCGATCGGCTCGAAAAACTGTTTTTT	CASSPRGGDRLEKLFF
TRBV7-8	TRBD2	TRBJ2-7	NA	TGTGCCAGCAGCCCCCATAGCGGGGGCTCCTACGAGCAGTACTTC	CASSPHSGGSYEQYF
TRBV7-2	TRBD2	TRBJ2-2	many	TGTGCCAGCAGTCCGGGACTAGGGCTAGGCACCGGGGAGCTGTTTTTT	CASSPGLGLGTGELFF
TRBV2	NA	TRBJ1-5	NA	TGTGCCAGCGGTCAGCCCCAGCATTTT	CASGQPQHF
TRBV7-9	NA	TRBJ2-6	NA	TGTGCCAGCAGCTTGACAACCTCTGGGGCCAACGTCCTGACTTTC	CASSLTTSGANVLTF
TRBV19	TRBD2	TRBJ2-1	few	TGTGCCAGTCGACTCATAGCGGGACGGTACAATGAGCAGTTCTTC	CASRLIAGRYNEQFF
TRBV10-3	NA	TRBJ2-2	NA	TGTGCCATCAGTGAGTCGGGGGGAGTAGGAACCGGGGAGCTGTTTTTT	CAISESGGVGTGELFF
TRBV25-1	NA	TRBJ2-5	NA	TGTGCCAGCAGTCTGGAGACCCAGTACTTC	CASSLETQYF
TRBV28	NA	TRBJ2-1	NA	TGTGCCAGCAGTTTAAGCGTCTACAATGAGCAGTTCTTC	CASSLSVYNEQFF
TRBV18	TRBD2	TRBJ2-7	NA	TGTGCCAGCTCACTACCTGGGACTAGCGGGAAGTACGAGCAGTACTTC	CASSLPGTSGKYEQYF